The clone carrying this TCR beta chain was seen only a few times. In the original analysis: Researchers report that nucleated cell counts were estimated from reference gene primer amplification. Sequencing was performed with immunoSEQ multiplex PCR; in TCRdb, only in-frame clones are kept and a portion is missing. That table is the source of V, J and clone size, and D and trimming were worked out from the DNA. The profile shows 350,000 to 450,000 clones, 86% of them singletons. V shed 4 bases, J shed 8 bases, and the junction held 6 bases outside the gene matches. CDR1 is SEHNR and CDR2 is FQNEAQ in the germline V gene (reference sequence). This CDR3 is 14 amino acids long. These data originate in a study of blood T cell repertoires in COVID-19. Study information: Researchers got acute and convalescent COVID-19 samples from the United States, Italy and Spain. PBMCs, B-cell-depleted T cells, or T cells were the source of the cDNA or gDNA that made up the material.

While infection was still active, Seattle patients were enrolled and then followed longitudinally. The sequence was collected from a woman aged 55 to 70 with COVID-19, enrolled during active disease. The chain carries TRBV7-9 and TRBJ1-4; TRBD1 matches 8 bases. The sequenced sample consisted of peripheral blood. This CDR3 reads CASSSGQGYEKLFF. The CDR3 DNA sequence: TGTGCCAGCAGCTCCGGACAGGGTTACGAAAAACTGTTTTTT.